The T cell receptor beta chain under discussion was sequenced for a study of shared clonotypes between healthy human individuals. Whole-study context: A few men and a couple of women, aged 18 to 49, were donors. Study outcomes and limitations: Among donors, sharing of clonotypes was expected to be affected by sequencing depth.

The data were produced by immunoSEQ multiplex PCR, yet TCRdb's version contains in-frame clones alone and is incomplete. Of about 2.4 million clones in the sample, roughly 93% were seen once. Germline loops: CDR1 MDHEN, CDR2 SYDVKM. CDR3 size: 12 residues. V lost 4 bases and J lost 7, with 7 bases in between. About this clone itself: The antigen is unknown.

The gene calls are TRBV28 and TRBJ2-2; D is unresolved. The clonotype was recovered from a man aged 18 to 30 in good health. Some clones in this sample may be carry-over from other donors' samples. Sequenced input: naive CD4+ T cells from PBMCs. Subset in this sample: CD45RA+ positively selected. The DNA for the CDR3 is TGTGCCAGCAGTTCCACCAGCGGGGAGCTGTTTTTT. It is translated as CASSSTSGELFF.